The 2 T cell receptor beta chains reported below all come from one sample, sequenced in a study of T cell repertoires in cytomegalovirus infection. Each CDR3 protein is one row after TCRdb ran MiXCR on the reads. The repertoire holds approximately 490,000 distinct CDR3 sequences, with approximately 10% as singletons. The source material was PBMCs. The origin of the receptors is a human donor in good health (CMV status not recorded). Some clones in this sample may be carry-over from other donors' samples.

The table lists this clonotype with many counts. The gene calls are TRBV12-5 and TRBJ1-1; D uncertain. Germline CDR1 and CDR2: LGHNT and FRNRAP. V lost 6 bases, J lost 3 bases, and 11 bases lay in between. The CDR3 consists of 13 residues. The CDR3 loop is CASGLRVDTEAFF. Here the CDR3 DNA reads TGTGCTAGTGGCCTGCGAGTGGACACTGAAGCTTTCTTT.

Many counts were recorded for this clonotype. This rearrangement joins TRBV4-2 to TRBJ2-1; 10 bases line up with TRBD2. Germline V lookup: CDR1 LGHNA, CDR2 YNFKEQ. CDR3 size: 15 residues. The V and J ends lost 8 bases and 6 bases, in that order; junction bases with no gene match: 10. CDR3 protein: CASGQRASGSNEQFF. CDR3 DNA sequence: TGTGCCAGCGGACAACGCGCTAGCGGGAGCAATGAGCAGTTCTTC.